Shown below are 27 T cell receptor beta chains from a single sample sequenced in a study of blood T cell repertoires in COVID-19. Sequencing used immunoSEQ multiplex PCR; TCRdb keeps in-frame clones, though not all of them. Counted here are 30,000 or so clones, approximately 87% occurring once; the ten biggest clones make up approximately 25%. Material: peripheral blood. The receptors originated from a human donor with active COVID-19. The donor label of this sample is uncertain.

The chain links TRBV7-9 to TRBJ2-2; TRBD2 matches at 7 bases. The trim removed 2 bases at V and 4 bases at J, leaving 4 bases unmatched. The CDR3 sequence is 15 residues long. Looked up from germline, CDR1 is SEHNR and CDR2 is FQNEAQ (reference sequence). The CDR3 DNA is TGTGCCAGCAGCTTACGCCCGGGAGGCACCGGGGAGCTGTTTTTT. As protein: CASSLRPGGTGELFF.

The gene calls are TRBV7-8 and TRBJ1-3; 8 nucleotides align to TRBD1. V lost 5 bases and J lost 4; bases outside the gene matches: 13. There are 17 residues in the CDR3. Germline assignment: CDR1 SGHVS and CDR2 FQNEAQ. The CDR3 bases are TGTGCCAGCAGCCCACCTGACACAGGGGGAACCGGAAACACCATATATTTT. Protein: CASSPPDTGGTGNTIYF.

The chain uses TRBV7-9 and TRBJ1-3; perhaps TRBD1 as D (6 bases). CDR1 is SEHNR and CDR2 is FQNEAQ in the germline V gene (reference sequence). The CDR3 sequence is 12 residues long. V dropped 2 bases and J dropped 10 bases, with 9 bases sitting between them. The CDR3: CASSLLGATIYF. CDR3 nucleotides: TGTGCCAGCAGCTTATTGGGGGCGACCATATATTTT.

The rearrangement uses TRBV5-1 and TRBJ1-1, with D hard to call. The CDR3 has 17 residues. The V end was cut by 0 bases, the J end by 0 bases, with 15 bases between. Germline-derived CDR1 and CDR2 are SGHRS and YFSETQ. Here the CDR3 reads CASSLAVSQSMNTEAFF. For the CDR3, the DNA is TGCGCCAGCAGCTTGGCCGTGTCACAGTCCATGAACACTGAAGCTTTCTTT.

The chain couples TRBV4-2 to TRBJ2-7, with 8 bases lining up with TRBD1. With V trimmed by 0 bases and J by 2 bases, 6 bases remained unmatched. Germline assignment: CDR1 LGHNA and CDR2 YNFKEQ. The length of the CDR3 is 16 residues. CDR3 region: CASSQEGGRGPYEQYF. CDR3 nucleotides: TGTGCCAGCAGCCAAGAAGGCGGCAGGGGGCCCTACGAGCAGTACTTC.

V gene TRBV10-3 combines with J gene TRBJ2-2, with TRBD1 identical over 7 bases. The CDR3 runs to 17 residues. The junction had 13 bases not matched to a gene; V was cut back by 5 bases and J by 4 bases. CDR1 is ENHRY, CDR2 SYGVKD, per germline. The CDR3 DNA sequence: TGTGCCATCAGTTCGTTGTCAGGGGGAATGGGCACCGGGGAGCTGTTTTTT. It is translated as CAISSLSGGMGTGELFF.

This clone showed up just a few times. The chain uses TRBV4-2 and TRBJ1-2; 7 positions match TRBD1. This CDR3 is 15 amino acids long. Germline lookup yields CDR1 LGHNA and CDR2 YNFKEQ. The junction had 9 bases not matched to a gene; V was cut back by 5 bases and J by 3 bases. This CDR3 reads CASSSGQRGYYGYTF. Written as DNA, the CDR3 is TGTGCCAGCAGCTCGGGACAGAGAGGATACTATGGCTACACCTTC.

This clone was found once. The V gene is TRBV7-3, the J gene TRBJ2-2; maybe TRBD2 (6 bases). Per germline, CDR1 SGHTA and CDR2 FQGTGA. The CDR3 has 18 residues. Trimming stripped 4 bases from V and 0 bases from J, with 18 bases between. CDR3 DNA sequence: TGTGCCAGCAGCTCGCCAACGTTGGGACTGTCGAACACCGGGGAGCTGTTTTTT. It codes for CASSSPTLGLSNTGELFF.

The CDR3 DNA reads TGTGCCAGCAGCCCTAGGGGCCAGGGAGGAGGCTACGAGCAGTACTTC. It translates to CASSPRGQGGGYEQYF. This chain connects TRBV7-3 to TRBJ2-7; the D gene is possibly TRBD2 (6 bases). With 5 bases removed from V and 3 bases from J, the gap between germline ends came to 20 bases. The CDR3 is made up of 16 amino acids. Germline V gene data show CDR1 as SGHTA and CDR2 as FQGTGA.

There are a few counts of this clone. This rearrangement joins TRBV6-6 to TRBJ2-3, with TRBD1 matching 9 bases. After removal of 2 bases from V and 3 bases from J, the junction contained 6 bases not matched to a gene. The CDR3 is made up of 16 amino acids. Germline-derived CDR1 and CDR2 are MNHNY and SVGAGI (reference sequence). The CDR3 spells CASSYQGQGMTDTQYF. In nucleotides, the CDR3 is TGTGCCAGCAGTTACCAGGGACAGGGTATGACAGATACGCAGTATTTT.

This clone is a singleton in its sample. This chain uses TRBV3-1 (or the pseudogene TRBV3-2) with TRBJ2-3; tentative D call: TRBD2 (5 bases). The CDR3 length is 15 residues. V was trimmed by 0 bases and J by 2 bases, leaving 9 bases between them. Germline V gene lookup returns CDR1 LGHDT and CDR2 YNNKEL (reference sequence). The CDR3 sequence is CASSQDPDSTDTQYF. As DNA, the CDR3 is TGTGCCAGCAGCCAAGATCCGGACTCCACAGATACGCAGTATTTT.

The rearrangement joins TRBV19 to TRBJ2-2; 10 nucleotides match TRBD2. Losses at the gene ends were 6 bases for V and 9 bases for J; bases not matched to a gene: 13. The CDR3 sequence is 16 residues long. CDR1 and CDR2 from the germline V gene are LNHDA and SQIVND (reference sequence). CDR3 sequence: CASRNLLAGTPRELFF. The CDR3 DNA is TGTGCCAGTAGGAACCTACTAGCGGGGACGCCCCGGGAGCTGTTTTTT.

The rearrangement links TRBV11-3 to TRBJ2-3, with 16 bases that match TRBD2. J gave up 2 bases and V 0 bases, and 8 bases lay outside the gene matches. In germline, CDR1 is SGHNT, CDR2 YENEEA. The CDR3 has 20 residues. CDR3 residues: CASSLDGLGLAGGATDTQYF. The CDR3 nucleotides are TGTGCCAGCAGCTTAGACGGTTTGGGACTAGCGGGGGGGGCCACAGATACGCAGTATTTT.

This clone occurred a few times. The chain carries TRBV5-1 and TRBJ2-7, with TRBD2 identical over 8 bases. This CDR3 is built from 13 residues. The V and J ends lost 1 base and 7 bases, in that order; junction bases with no gene match: 4. In germline, CDR1 is SGHRS, CDR2 YFSETQ. This CDR3 is CASSLSGGLEQYF. The CDR3, as DNA: TGCGCCAGCAGCTTGTCGGGAGGGTTGGAGCAGTACTTC.

The chain joins TRBV5-4 to TRBJ1-4, with 8 bases fitting TRBD1. This CDR3 is built from 15 residues. Germline V gives CDR1 SGHNT, CDR2 YYREEE (reference sequence). The ends lost 6 bases at V and 2 bases at J; junction bases unmatched: 6. For the CDR3, the DNA is TGTGCCAGCACTTTAACAGGGGGTACTAATGAAAAACTGTTTTTT. Translation gives CASTLTGGTNEKLFF.

The V gene is TRBV6-6, the J gene TRBJ2-3, with TRBD2 matching 10 bases. Germline assignment: CDR1 MNHNY and CDR2 SVGAGI (reference sequence). The CDR3 runs 13 residues. V shed 5 bases and J 11 bases; nucleotides not matched to a gene: 7. The CDR3 nucleotides are TGTGCCAGCAGTACCTCTAGCGGGGGCAGGCAGTATTTT. Amino acid sequence: CASSTSSGGRQYF.

The chain couples TRBV7-9 to TRBJ2-1; possible D gene TRBD2, 6 bases. With 1 base removed from V and 4 bases from J, the gap between germline ends came to 11 bases. The germline CDR1 and CDR2 sequences are SEHNR and FQNEAQ (reference sequence). This CDR3 spans 15 amino acids. In nucleotides, the CDR3 is TGTGCCAGCAGCTTAGAGGGACTGACTTACAATGAGCAGTTCTTC. It specifies CASSLEGLTYNEQFF.

V gene TRBV4-2 combines with J gene TRBJ2-5, with TRBD2 matching over 8 bases. Trimming removed 5 bases from V and 3 bases from J; junction bases left unmatched: 8. Germline V gene lookup returns CDR1 LGHNA and CDR2 YNFKEQ. The CDR3 has 15 amino acids. CDR3 loop: CASSYGGAGEETQYF. Written as DNA, the CDR3 is TGTGCCAGCAGCTATGGAGGAGCGGGAGAAGAGACCCAGTACTTC.

This chain joins TRBV11-2 and TRBJ2-1, with TRBD1 as a possible D gene (6 bases). The germline V gene encodes CDR1 SGHAT and CDR2 FQNNGV. The CDR3 covers 13 residues. The V end was cut by 1 base, the J end by 12 bases, with 13 bases between. CDR3: CASSLVSDSTQFF. In nucleotides, the CDR3 is TGTGCCAGCAGCTTAGTATCGGACAGCACGCAGTTCTTC.

This clone appeared once. J is TRBJ2-5 and V is TRBV7-2; D is undetermined. The CDR3 has 15 amino acids. V was cut by 1 base and J by 5 bases, with 14 bases left in between. Looked up from germline, CDR1 is SGHTA and CDR2 is FQGNSA. DNA of the CDR3: TGTGCCAGCAGCTTAGACGGGTTGAATCGGGAGACCCAGTACTTC. This encodes CASSLDGLNRETQYF.

The J gene is TRBJ2-3, the V gene TRBV2; 8 bases agree with TRBD2. The V gene end was trimmed by 4 bases and the J gene end by 9 bases; junction bases not matched to a gene: 3. This CDR3 is built from 12 residues. CDR1 SNHLY and CDR2 FYNNEI come from the germline V gene. The CDR3 DNA reads TGTGCCAGCAGTGCGACTAGCGAGACGCAGTATTTT. This encodes CASSATSETQYF.

On this clone: The junction differs from germline at one of its ends, possibly a read error. The chain uses TRBV5-1 and TRBJ2-7; 8 bases agree with TRBD1. Per the germline V gene, CDR1 is SGHRS and CDR2 is YFSETQ. The CDR3 spans 15 residues. CDR3 loop: CASSFSSITGGQPDF. In nucleotides, the CDR3 is TGCGCCAGCAGCTTTTCCTCAATCACAGGGGGACAGCCCGATTTC.

This sequence joins TRBV5-5 and TRBJ2-7, with 11 positions matching TRBD2. Germline-derived CDR1 and CDR2 are SGHKS and YYEKEE (reference sequence). The length of the CDR3 is 16 residues. With V trimmed by 2 bases and J by 5 bases, 9 bases remained unmatched. This chain's CDR3 is CASSFQLAGVSHEQYF. The CDR3 nucleotides are TGTGCCAGCAGCTTCCAACTAGCGGGAGTGTCCCACGAGCAGTACTTC.

This clone was seen more than once but under ten times. The CDR3 loop reads CASSMSGRRHGSYEQYF. In DNA, the CDR3 is TGTGCCAGCAGCATGAGCGGGAGGCGACACGGGTCCTACGAGCAGTACTTC. The V and J genes are TRBV11-3 and TRBJ2-7; 9 bases align to TRBD2. V shed 5 bases and J 1 base; nucleotides not matched to a gene: 12. The germline CDR1 and CDR2 sequences are SGHNT and YENEEA. The CDR3 extends over 17 amino acids.

This clone was seen a few times. The V gene is TRBV5-4, the J gene TRBJ2-7; possibly TRBD1 for D (5 bases). Germline V gene lookup returns CDR1 SGHNT and CDR2 YYREEE (reference sequence). The CDR3 extends over 15 amino acids. V was cut by 0 bases and J by 0 bases, with 10 bases left in between. CDR3 region: CASSLEAGISYEQYF. For the CDR3, the DNA is TGTGCCAGCAGCTTGGAGGCAGGGATCTCCTACGAGCAGTACTTC.

The V and J genes are TRBV3-1 (or the pseudogene TRBV3-2) and TRBJ2-1; D gene uncertain. V dropped 1 base and J dropped 8 bases, with 6 bases sitting between them. The CDR3 spans 12 residues. CDR1 is LGHDT, CDR2 YNNKEL, per germline (reference sequence). The CDR3 nucleotides read TGTGCCAGCAGCCAAGCGGTTGATGAGCAGTTCTTC. Encoded protein: CASSQAVDEQFF.

This clone was observed a handful of times. V and J are TRBV18 and TRBJ1-1; 8 bases are shared with TRBD1. The CDR3 loop spans 15 amino acids. J gave up 3 bases and V 3 bases, and 6 bases lay outside the gene matches. Germline loops: CDR1 KGHSH, CDR2 LQKENI. This CDR3 reads CASSPGTGGYTEAFF. The CDR3 nucleotides are TGTGCCAGCTCACCTGGTACAGGGGGATACACTGAAGCTTTCTTT.